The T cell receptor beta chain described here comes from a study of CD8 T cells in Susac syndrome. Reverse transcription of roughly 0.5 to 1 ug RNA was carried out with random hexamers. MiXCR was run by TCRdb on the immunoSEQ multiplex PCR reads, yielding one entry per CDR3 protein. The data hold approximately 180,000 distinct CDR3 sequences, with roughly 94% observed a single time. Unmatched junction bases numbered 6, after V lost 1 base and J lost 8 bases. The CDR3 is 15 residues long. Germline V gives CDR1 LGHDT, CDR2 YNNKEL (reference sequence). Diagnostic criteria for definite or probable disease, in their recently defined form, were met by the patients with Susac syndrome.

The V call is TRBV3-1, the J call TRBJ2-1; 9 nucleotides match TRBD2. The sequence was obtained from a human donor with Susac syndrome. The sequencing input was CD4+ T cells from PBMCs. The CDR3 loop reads CASSQAGGGAYEQFF. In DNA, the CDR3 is TGTGCCAGCAGCCAAGCGGGCGGGGGGGCCTATGAGCAGTTCTTC.